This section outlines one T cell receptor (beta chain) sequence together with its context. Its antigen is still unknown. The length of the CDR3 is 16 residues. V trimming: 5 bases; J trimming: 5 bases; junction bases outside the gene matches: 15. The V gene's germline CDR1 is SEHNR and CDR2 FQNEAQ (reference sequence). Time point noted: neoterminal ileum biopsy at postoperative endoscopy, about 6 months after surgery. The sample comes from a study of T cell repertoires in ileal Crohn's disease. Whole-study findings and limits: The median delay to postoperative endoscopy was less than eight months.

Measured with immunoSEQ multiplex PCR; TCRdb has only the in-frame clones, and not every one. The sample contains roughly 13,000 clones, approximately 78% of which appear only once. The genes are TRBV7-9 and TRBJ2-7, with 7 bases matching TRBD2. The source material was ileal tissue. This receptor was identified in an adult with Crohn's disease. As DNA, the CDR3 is TGTGCCAGCAGCCCACCTGGGGGAGGGGCGCATAACGAGCAGTACTTC. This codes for CASSPPGGGAHNEQYF.